The present TCR beta chain was sequenced within a study of neurological immune-mediated disorders. This clonotype was seen at least ten times. TCRdb re-derived calls from the 5' RACE reads in MiXCR, one entry per CDR3 protein. The repertoire has roughly 80,000 distinct CDR3 sequences, around 10% of them found once; the top ten carry about 1.7%. The CDR3 is made up of 15 amino acids. Germline V gene lookup returns CDR1 SGHKS and CDR2 YYEKEE (reference sequence). Between the trimmed V and J ends, which lost 4 bases and 4 bases, there was a span of 15 bases. The sequenced sample consisted of PBMCs. This sequence joins TRBV5-5 and TRBJ1-5; perhaps TRBD1 as D (5 bases). This clonotype was obtained from a man aged 40-50 years in good health. This CDR3 reads CASSLGTGTNQPQHF. In DNA form, the CDR3 reads TGTGCCAGCAGCCTTGGGACTGGCACGAATCAGCCCCAGCATTTT. Filled out from reference TRBV5-5 and TRBJ1-5, the complete variable domain reads DAGVTQSPTHLIKTRGQQVTLRCSPISGHKSVSWYQQVLGQGPQFIFQYYEKEERGRGNFPDRFSARQFPNYSSELNVNALLLGDSALYLCASSLGTGTNQPQHFGDGTRLSIL.